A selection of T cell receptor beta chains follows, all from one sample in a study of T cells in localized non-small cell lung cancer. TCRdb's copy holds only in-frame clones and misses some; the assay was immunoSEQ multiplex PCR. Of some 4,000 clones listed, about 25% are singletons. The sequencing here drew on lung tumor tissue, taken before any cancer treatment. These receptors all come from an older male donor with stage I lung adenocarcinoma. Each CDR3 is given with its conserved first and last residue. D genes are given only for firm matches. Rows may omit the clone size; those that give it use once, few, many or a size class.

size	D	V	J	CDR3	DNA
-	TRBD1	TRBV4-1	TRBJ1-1	CASSQGAGGNTEAFF	TGCGCCAGCAGCCAAGGGGCAGGGGGCAACACTGAAGCTTTCTTT
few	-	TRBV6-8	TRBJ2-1	CASRDSLTNEQFF	TGTGCCAGCCGGGACTCACTCACCAATGAGCAGTTCTTC
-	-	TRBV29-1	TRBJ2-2	CSVEKQLNTGELFF	TGCAGCGTTGAAAAACAGCTGAACACCGGGGAGCTGTTTTTT
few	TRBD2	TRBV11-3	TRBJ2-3	CASSPSGGPDTQYF	TGTGCCAGCAGCCCTAGCGGGGGCCCAGATACGCAGTATTTT
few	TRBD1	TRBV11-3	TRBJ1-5	CASSLGGTGGQPQHF	TGTGCCAGCAGCTTAGGGGGGACAGGGGGACAGCCCCAGCATTTT
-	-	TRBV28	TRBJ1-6	CASSLGTGNSPLHF	TGTGCCAGCAGCCTCGGGACGGGTAATTCACCCCTCCACTTT
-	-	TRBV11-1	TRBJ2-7	CASSLVSGADFSYEQYF	TGTGCCAGCAGCTTGGTTTCAGGGGCCGACTTCTCCTACGAGCAGTACTTC
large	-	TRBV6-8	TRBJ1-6	CASSMQRSTTSPLHF	TGTGCCAGCAGCATGCAACGGTCCACCACATCACCCCTCCACTTT
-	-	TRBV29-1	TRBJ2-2	CSVDRGGTGELFF	TGCAGCGTTGATAGGGGAGGCACCGGGGAGCTGTTTTTT
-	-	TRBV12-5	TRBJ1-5	CASTDHGGSQHF	TGTGCCAGCACTGATCATGGGGGCAGCCAGCATTTT
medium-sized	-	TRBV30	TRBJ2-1	CAWSVLRASYNEQFF	TGTGCCTGGAGTGTACTAAGGGCGTCCTACAATGAGCAGTTCTTC
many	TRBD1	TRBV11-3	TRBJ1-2	CASSLPGTGLYGYTF	TGTGCCAGCAGCTTACCCGGGACAGGGCTCTATGGCTACACCTTC
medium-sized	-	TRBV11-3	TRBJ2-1	CASSLQSGSYNEQFF	TGTGCCAGCAGCTTACAGTCTGGCTCCTACAATGAGCAGTTCTTC
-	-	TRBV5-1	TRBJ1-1	CASSATVSLNTEAFF	TGCGCCAGCAGCGCGACGGTTTCATTGAACACTGAAGCTTTCTTT
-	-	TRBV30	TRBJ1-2	CAWSRVPTGDGYTF	TGTGCCTGGAGCCGAGTCCCGACGGGAGATGGCTACACCTTC
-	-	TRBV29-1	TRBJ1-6	CSVAESPGDSPLHF	TGCAGCGTTGCAGAGTCTCCGGGGGATTCACCCCTCCACTTT
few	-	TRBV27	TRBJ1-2	CASSLSPGVRGNRYGYTF	TGTGCCAGCAGCTTATCCCCTGGGGTCCGGGGAAATCGCTATGGCTACACCTTC
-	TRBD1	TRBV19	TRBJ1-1	CASSPSGTGLRAFF	TGTGCCAGTAGTCCCTCCGGGACAGGACTAAGGGCTTTCTTT
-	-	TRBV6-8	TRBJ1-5	CATLEAGEGQPQHF	TGTGCCACCCTAGAGGCAGGGGAAGGTCAGCCCCAGCATTTT
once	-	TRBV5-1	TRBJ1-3	CASSAAGTRGNTIYF	TGCGCCAGCAGCGCGGCCGGGACAAGGGGAAACACCATATATTTT
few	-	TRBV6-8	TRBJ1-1	CASSYRRSRQQNTEAFF	TGTGCCAGCAGTTACCGGAGGAGTCGACAGCAGAACACTGAAGCTTTCTTT
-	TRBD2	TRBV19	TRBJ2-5	CASRRLAGDRETQYF	TGTGCCAGTAGAAGACTAGCGGGGGACCGAGAGACCCAGTACTTC
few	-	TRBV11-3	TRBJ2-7	CASSPAGTAVTYEQYF	TGTGCCAGCAGCCCTGCCGGGACGGCAGTGACCTACGAGCAGTACTTC
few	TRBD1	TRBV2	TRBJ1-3	CASRLTGAFSGNTIYF	TGTGCCAGCAGGTTGACAGGGGCCTTCTCTGGAAACACCATATATTTT
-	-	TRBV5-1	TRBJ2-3	CASSSTRGPTDTQYF	TGCGCCAGCAGCTCGACGCGGGGGCCCACAGATACGCAGTATTTT
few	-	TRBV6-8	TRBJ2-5	CASSYSGRLQETQYF	TGTGCCAGCAGTTACTCTGGCAGGCTGCAAGAGACCCAGTACTTC
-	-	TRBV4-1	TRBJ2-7	CASSQELAPTYEQYF	TGCGCCAGCAGCCAAGAGCTAGCGCCTACTTACGAGCAGTACTTC
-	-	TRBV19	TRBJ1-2	CASTMGGVTYGYTF	TGTGCCAGTACCATGGGGGGAGTGACCTATGGCTACACCTTC